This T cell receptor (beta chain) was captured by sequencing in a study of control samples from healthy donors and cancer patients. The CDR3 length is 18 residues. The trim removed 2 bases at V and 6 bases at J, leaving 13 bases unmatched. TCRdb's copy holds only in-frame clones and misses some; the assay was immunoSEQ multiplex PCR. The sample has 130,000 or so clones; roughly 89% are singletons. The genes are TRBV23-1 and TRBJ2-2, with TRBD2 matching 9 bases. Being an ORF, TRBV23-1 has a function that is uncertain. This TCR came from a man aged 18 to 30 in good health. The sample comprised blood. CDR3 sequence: CASSQTLHPSGAPGELFF. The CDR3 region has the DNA TGCGCCAGCAGTCAAACGTTACATCCTAGCGGGGCCCCCGGGGAGCTGTTTTTT.